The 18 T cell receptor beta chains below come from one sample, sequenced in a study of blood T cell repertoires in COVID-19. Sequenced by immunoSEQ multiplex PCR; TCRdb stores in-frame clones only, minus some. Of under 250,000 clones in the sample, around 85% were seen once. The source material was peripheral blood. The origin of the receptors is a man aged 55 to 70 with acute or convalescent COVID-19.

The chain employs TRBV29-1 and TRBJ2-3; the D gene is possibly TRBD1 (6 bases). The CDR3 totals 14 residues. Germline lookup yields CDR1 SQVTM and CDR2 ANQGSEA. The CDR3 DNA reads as TGCAGTGGGAGCGGACAGAGAAGCACAGATACGCAGTATTTT. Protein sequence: CSGSGQRSTDTQYF.

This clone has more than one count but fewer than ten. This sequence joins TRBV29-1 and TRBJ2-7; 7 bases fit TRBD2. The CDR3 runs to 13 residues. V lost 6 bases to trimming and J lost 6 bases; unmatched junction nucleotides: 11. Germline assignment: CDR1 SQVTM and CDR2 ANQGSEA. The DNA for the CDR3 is TGCAGCGTGCTTATGGGTGGGGAGGGCGAGCAGTACTTC. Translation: CSVLMGGEGEQYF.

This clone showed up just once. The CDR3 DNA is TGCGCCAGCAGCTGGACTAGCGGGAGCCGGGATACGCAGTATTTT. Its protein is CASSWTSGSRDTQYF. The genes are TRBV5-1 and TRBJ2-3; the match to TRBD2 covers 13 bases. CDR3 size: 15 residues. V shed 3 bases, J shed 6 bases, and the junction held 4 bases outside the gene matches. Per germline, CDR1 SGHRS and CDR2 YFSETQ.

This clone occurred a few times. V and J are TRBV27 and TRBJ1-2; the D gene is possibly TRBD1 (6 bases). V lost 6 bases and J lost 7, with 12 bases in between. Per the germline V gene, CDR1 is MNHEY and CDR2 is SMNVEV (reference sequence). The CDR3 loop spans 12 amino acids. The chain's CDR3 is CASSPLQGGYTF. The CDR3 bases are TGTGCCAGCAGCCCTCTACAGGGTGGCTACACCTTC.

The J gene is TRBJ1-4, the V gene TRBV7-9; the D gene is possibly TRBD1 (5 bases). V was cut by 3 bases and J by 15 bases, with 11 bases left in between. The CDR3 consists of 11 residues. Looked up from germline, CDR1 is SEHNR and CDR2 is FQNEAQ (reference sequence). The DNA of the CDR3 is TGTGCCAGCAGCTTCCAGGGCGGAGTGTTTTTT. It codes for CASSFQGGVFF.

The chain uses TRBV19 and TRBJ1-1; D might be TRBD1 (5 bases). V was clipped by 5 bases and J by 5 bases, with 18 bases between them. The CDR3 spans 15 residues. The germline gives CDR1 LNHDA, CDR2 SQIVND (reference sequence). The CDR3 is CASSSGPQVGTEAFF. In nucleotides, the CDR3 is TGTGCCAGTAGTTCAGGGCCTCAAGTGGGGACTGAAGCTTTCTTT.

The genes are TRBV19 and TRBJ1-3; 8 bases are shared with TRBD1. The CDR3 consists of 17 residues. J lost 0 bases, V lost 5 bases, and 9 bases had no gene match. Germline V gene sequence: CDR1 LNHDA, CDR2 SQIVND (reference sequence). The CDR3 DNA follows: TGTGCCAGTAGTGCCGGACAGGGTACCTTCTCTGGAAACACCATATATTTT. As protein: CASSAGQGTFSGNTIYF.

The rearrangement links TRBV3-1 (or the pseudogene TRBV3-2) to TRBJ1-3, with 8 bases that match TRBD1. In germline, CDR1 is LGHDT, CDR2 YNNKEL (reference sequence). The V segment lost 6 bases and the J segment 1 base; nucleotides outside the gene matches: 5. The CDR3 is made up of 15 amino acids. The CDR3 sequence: CASSHRGWSGNTIYF. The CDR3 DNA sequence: TGTGCCAGCAGTCACAGGGGGTGGTCTGGAAACACCATATATTTT.

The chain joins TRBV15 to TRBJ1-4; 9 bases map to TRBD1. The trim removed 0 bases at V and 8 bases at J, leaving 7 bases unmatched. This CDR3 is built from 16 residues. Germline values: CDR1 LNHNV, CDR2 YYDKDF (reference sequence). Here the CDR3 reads CATSRDRGQGGEKLFF. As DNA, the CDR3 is TGTGCCACCAGCAGAGATCGGGGACAGGGTGGGGAAAAACTGTTTTTT.

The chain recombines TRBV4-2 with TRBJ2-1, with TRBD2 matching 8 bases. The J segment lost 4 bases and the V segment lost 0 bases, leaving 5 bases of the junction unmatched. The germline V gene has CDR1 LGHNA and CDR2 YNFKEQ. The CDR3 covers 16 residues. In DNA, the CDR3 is TGTGCCAGCAGCCAAGATTTAAGCGGGAGATACAATGAGCAGTTCTTC. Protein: CASSQDLSGRYNEQFF.

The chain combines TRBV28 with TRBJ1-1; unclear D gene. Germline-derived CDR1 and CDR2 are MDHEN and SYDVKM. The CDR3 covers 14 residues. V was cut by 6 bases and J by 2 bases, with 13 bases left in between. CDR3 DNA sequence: TGTGCCAGCAGAGTCTCGGGAGCAAACACTGAAGCTTTCTTT. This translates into CASRVSGANTEAFF.

CDR3 nucleotides: TGTGCCAGCCGTACAGGGGGCCATAGCAATCAGCCCCAGCATTTT. Translating gives CASRTGGHSNQPQHF. The V and J genes are TRBV28 and TRBJ1-5; 9 bases are a match to TRBD1. Per the germline V gene, CDR1 is MDHEN and CDR2 is SYDVKM. The CDR3 totals 15 residues. V lost 8 bases to trimming and J lost 0 bases; unmatched junction nucleotides: 5.

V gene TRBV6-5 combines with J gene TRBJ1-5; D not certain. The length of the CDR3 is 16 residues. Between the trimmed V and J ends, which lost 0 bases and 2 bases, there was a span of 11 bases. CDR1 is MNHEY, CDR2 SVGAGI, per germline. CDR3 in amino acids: CASSYSRFLGNQPQHF. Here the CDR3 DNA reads TGTGCCAGCAGTTACTCCAGGTTTCTTGGCAATCAGCCCCAGCATTTT.

CDR3: CASSSAGGPYNEQFF. CDR3 DNA sequence: TGCGCCAGCAGCTCCGCGGGAGGGCCCTACAATGAGCAGTTCTTC. The chain couples TRBV5-1 to TRBJ2-1; 9 bases match TRBD2. The CDR3 runs 15 residues. CDR1 and CDR2 (germline): SGHRS, YFSETQ. Trimming at V came to 3 bases and at J to 2 bases, leaving 3 bases not matched to a gene. The whole variable domain, remainder taken from reference TRBV5-1 and TRBJ2-1, is KAGVTQTPRYLIKTRGQQVTLSCSPISGHRSVSWYQQTPGQGLQFLFEYFSETQRNKGNFPGRFSGRQFSNSRSEMNVSTLELGDSALYLCASSSAGGPYNEQFFGPGTRLTVL.

The CDR3 sequence is CAIAGDEQYF. In DNA form, the CDR3 reads TGTGCCATCGCGGGAGACGAGCAGTACTTC. The chain links TRBV6-5 to TRBJ2-7; 7 bases agree with TRBD2. The CDR3 extends over 10 amino acids. Germline lookup yields CDR1 MNHEY and CDR2 SVGAGI. J lost 5 bases, V lost 10 bases, and 2 bases had no gene match.

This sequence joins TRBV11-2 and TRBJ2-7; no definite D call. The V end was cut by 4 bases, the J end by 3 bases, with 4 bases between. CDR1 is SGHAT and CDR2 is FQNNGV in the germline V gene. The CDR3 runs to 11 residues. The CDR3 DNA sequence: TGTGCCAGCAGCTACAACTACGAGCAGTACTTC. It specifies CASSYNYEQYF.

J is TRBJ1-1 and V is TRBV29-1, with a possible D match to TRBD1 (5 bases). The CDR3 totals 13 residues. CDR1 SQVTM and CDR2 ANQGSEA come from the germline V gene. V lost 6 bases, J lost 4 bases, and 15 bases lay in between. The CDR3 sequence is CSVRGGAFTEAFF. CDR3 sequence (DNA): TGCAGCGTGCGGGGGGGAGCGTTCACTGAAGCTTTCTTT.

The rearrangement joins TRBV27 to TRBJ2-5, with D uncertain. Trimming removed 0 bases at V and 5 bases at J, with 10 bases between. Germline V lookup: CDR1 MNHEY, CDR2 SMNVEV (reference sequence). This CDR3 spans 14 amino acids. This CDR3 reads CASSLSTGTETQYF. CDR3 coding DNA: TGTGCCAGCAGTTTATCGACGGGTACGGAGACCCAGTACTTC.